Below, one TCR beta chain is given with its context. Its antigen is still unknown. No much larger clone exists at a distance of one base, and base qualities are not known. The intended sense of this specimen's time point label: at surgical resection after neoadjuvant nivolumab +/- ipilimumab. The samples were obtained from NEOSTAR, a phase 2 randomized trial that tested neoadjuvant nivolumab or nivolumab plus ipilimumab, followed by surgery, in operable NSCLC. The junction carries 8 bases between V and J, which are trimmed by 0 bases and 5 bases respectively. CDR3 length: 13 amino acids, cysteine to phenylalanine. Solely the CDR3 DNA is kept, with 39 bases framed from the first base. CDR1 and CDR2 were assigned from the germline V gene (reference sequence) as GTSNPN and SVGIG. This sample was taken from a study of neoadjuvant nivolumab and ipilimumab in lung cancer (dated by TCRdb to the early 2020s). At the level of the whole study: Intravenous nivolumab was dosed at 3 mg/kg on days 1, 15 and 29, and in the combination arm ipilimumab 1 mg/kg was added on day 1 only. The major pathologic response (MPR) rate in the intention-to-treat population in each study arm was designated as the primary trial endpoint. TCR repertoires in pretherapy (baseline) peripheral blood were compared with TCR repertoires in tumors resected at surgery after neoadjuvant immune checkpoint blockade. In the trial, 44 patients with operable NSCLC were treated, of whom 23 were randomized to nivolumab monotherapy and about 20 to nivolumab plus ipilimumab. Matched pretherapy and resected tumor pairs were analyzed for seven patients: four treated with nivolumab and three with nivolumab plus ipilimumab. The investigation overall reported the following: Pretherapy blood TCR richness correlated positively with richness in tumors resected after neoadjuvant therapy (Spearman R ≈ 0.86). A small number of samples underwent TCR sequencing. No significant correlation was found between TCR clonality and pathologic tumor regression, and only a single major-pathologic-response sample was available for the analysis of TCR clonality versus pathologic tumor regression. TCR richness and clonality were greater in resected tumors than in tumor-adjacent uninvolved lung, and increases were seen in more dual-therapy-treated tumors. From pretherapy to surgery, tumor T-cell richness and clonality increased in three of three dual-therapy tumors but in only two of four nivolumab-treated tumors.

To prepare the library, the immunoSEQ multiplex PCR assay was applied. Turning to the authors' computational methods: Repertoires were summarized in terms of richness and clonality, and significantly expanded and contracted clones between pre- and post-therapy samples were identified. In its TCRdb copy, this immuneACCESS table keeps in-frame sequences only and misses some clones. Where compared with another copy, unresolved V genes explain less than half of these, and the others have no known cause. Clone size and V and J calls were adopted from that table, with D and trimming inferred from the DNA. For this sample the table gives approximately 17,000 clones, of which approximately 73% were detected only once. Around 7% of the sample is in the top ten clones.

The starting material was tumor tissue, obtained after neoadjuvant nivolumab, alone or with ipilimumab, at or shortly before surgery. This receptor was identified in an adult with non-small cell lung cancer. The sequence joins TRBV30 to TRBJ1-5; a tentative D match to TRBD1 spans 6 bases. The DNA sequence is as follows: TGTGCCTGGAGTGTAGAGGGGGATCAGCCCCAGCATTTT. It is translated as CAWSVEGDQPQHF.